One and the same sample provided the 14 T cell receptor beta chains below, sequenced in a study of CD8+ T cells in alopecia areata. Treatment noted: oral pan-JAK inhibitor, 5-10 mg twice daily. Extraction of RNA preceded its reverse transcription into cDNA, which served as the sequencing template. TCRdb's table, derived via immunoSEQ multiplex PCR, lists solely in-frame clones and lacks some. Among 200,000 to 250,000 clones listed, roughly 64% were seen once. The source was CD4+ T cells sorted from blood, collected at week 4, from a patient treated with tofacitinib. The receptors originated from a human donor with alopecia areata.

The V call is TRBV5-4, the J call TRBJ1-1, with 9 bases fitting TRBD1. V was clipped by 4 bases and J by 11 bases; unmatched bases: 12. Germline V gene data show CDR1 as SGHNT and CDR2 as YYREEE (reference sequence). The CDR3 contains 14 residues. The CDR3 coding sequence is TGTGCCAGCAGCGGCGGGACAGGGCCAACCCGGGCTTTCTTT. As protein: CASSGGTGPTRAFF. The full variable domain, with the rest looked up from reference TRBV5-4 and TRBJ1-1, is ETGVTQSPTHLIKTRGQQVTLRCSSQSGHNTVSWYQQALGQGPQFIFQYYREEENGRGNFPPRFSGLQFPNYSSELNVNALELDDSALYLCASSGGTGPTRAFFGQGTRLTVV.

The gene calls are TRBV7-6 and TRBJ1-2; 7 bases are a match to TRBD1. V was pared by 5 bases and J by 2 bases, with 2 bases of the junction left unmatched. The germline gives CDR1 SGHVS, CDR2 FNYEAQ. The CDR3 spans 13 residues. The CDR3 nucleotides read TGTGCCAGCAGCCCGGACAGGAACTATGGCTACACCTTC. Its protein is CASSPDRNYGYTF.

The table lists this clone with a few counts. As DNA, the CDR3 is TGTGCCAGCAGTTACCTACACCCCGGGACTAGATACTACGAGCAGTACTTC. Translating it yields CASSYLHPGTRYYEQYF. This chain uses TRBV27 with TRBJ2-7; 8 positions match TRBD2. CDR3 length equals 17 residues. Germline CDR1 reads MNHEY; CDR2 reads SMNVEV (reference sequence). J was trimmed by 3 bases and V by 4 bases; bases with no gene match: 14.

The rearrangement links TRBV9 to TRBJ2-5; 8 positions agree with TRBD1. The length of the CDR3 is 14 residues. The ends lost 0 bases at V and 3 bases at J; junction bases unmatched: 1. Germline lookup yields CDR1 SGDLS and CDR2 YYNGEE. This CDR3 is CASSVVDREETQYF. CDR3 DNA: TGTGCCAGCAGCGTAGTGGACAGGGAAGAGACCCAGTACTTC.

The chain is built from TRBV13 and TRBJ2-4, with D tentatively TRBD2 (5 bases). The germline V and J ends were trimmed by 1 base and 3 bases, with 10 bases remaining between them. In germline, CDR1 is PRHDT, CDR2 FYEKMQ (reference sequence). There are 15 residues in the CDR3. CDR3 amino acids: CASSLEGRDKNIQYF. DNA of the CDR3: TGTGCCAGCAGCTTAGAGGGCCGGGACAAAAACATTCAGTACTTC.

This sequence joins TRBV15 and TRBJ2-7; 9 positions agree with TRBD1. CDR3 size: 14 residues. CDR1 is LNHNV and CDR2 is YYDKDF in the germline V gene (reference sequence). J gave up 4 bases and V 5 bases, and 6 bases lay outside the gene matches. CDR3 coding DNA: TGTGCCACCAGCCTTGACAGGGGGTGGTACGAGCAGTACTTC. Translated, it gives CATSLDRGWYEQYF.

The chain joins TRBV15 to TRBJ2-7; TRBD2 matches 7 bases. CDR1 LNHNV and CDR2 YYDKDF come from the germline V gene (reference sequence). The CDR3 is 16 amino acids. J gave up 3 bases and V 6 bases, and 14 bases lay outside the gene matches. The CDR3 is CATSRYDGPGGYEQYF. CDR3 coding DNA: TGTGCCACCAGTAGGTACGATGGGCCGGGGGGCTACGAGCAGTACTTC.

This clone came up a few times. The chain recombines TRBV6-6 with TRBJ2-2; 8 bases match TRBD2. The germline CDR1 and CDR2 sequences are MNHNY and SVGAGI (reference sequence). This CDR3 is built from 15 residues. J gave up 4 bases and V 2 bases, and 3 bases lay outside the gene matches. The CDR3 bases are TGTGCCAGCAGTTACGGCGGGGGGATCACCGGGGAGCTGTTTTTT. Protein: CASSYGGGITGELFF.

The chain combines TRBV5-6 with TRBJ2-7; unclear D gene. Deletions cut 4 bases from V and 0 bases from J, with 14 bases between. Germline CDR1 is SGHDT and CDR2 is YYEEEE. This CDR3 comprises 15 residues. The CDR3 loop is CASSPLDRYSYEQYF. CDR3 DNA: TGTGCCAGCAGCCCGCTGGACCGCTACTCCTACGAGCAGTACTTC.

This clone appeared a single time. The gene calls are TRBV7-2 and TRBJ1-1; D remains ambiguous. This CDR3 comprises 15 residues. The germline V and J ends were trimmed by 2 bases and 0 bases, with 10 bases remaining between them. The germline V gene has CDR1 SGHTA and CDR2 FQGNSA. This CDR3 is CASSLYWAMNTEAFF. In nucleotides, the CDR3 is TGTGCCAGCAGCTTATATTGGGCGATGAACACTGAAGCTTTCTTT.

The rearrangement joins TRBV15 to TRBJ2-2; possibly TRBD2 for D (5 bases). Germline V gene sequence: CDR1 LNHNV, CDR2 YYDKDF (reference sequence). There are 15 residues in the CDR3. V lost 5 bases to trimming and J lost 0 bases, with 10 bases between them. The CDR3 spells CATSRGDPNTGELFF. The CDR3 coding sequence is TGTGCCACCAGCCGGGGTGACCCGAACACCGGGGAGCTGTTTTTT.

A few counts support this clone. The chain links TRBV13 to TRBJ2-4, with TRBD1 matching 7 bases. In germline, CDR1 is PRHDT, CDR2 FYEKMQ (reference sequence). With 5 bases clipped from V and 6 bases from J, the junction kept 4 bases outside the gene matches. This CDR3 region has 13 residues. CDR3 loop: CASSMDRRNIQYF. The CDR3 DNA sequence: TGTGCCAGCAGCATGGACAGGAGAAACATTCAGTACTTC. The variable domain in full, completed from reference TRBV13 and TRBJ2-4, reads AAGVIQSPRHLIKEKRETATLKCYPIPRHDTVYWYQQGPGQDPQFLISFYEKMQSDKGSIPDRFSAQQFSDYHSELNMSSLELGDSALYFCASSMDRRNIQYFGAGTRLSVL.

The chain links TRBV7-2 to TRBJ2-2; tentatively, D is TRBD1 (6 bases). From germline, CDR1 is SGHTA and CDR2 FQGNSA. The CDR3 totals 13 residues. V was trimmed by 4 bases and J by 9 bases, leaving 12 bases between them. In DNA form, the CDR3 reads TGTGCCAGCAGCTCCCCACAGGGCCGGGAGCTGTTTTTT. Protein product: CASSSPQGRELFF.

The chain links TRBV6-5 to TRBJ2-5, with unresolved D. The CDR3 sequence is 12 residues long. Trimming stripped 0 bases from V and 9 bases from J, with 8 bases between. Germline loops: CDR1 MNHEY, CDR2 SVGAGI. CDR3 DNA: TGTGCCAGCAGTTACTCGACTGGGGCCCAGTACTTC. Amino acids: CASSYSTGAQYF.